A selection of T cell receptor beta chains follows, all from one sample in a study of cytomegalovirus exposure and HLA in healthy donors. Data came from immunoSEQ multiplex PCR; TCRdb stores just in-frame clones and leaves some out. The table includes 150,000 to 180,000 clones, around three quarters detected once. The specimen was PBMCs. The receptor set was obtained from a woman aged 40 to 55 in good health and CMV-seronegative. Both conserved end residues are part of each CDR3. A D gene is named only where the DNA matches it firmly. Only part of the rows carry a size: once, few, many, or a class if the clone is expanded.

>TRBJ1-2|NA|NA|TRBV4-1
CASSQVGLANYGYTF
TGCGCCAGCAGCCAAGTCGGCCTAGCTAACTATGGCTACACCTTC
>TRBJ2-1|NA|NA|TRBV30
CAWSTTGFNEQFF
TGTGCCTGGAGTACGACGGGGTTCAATGAGCAGTTCTTC
>TRBJ2-7|TRBD2|NA|TRBV6-1
CASTRRTSGDYEQYF
TGTGCCAGCACCCGCCGGACTAGCGGAGACTACGAGCAGTACTTC
>TRBJ1-4|NA|NA|TRBV15
CATSRDNRVLNEKLFF
TGTGCCACCAGCAGAGATAACAGGGTACTTAATGAAAAACTGTTTTTT
>TRBJ1-4|NA|few|TRBV4-1
CASSQVGLDREKLFF
TGCGCCAGCAGCCAAGTGGGACTGGACCGGGAAAAACTGTTTTTT
>TRBJ1-5|TRBD1|NA|TRBV27
CASSSRDRGANQPQHF
TGTGCCAGCAGTTCCCGGGACAGGGGGGCTAATCAGCCCCAGCATTTT
>TRBJ2-2|NA|few|TRBV5-1
CASSPHKNSRVTGELFF
TGCGCCAGCAGCCCACATAAGAATAGCCGGGTCACCGGGGAGCTGTTTTTT
>TRBJ1-1|NA|NA|TRBV7-9
CASSLEGVNTEAFF
TGTGCCAGCAGCTTAGAGGGGGTAAACACTGAAGCTTTCTTT
>TRBJ2-7|TRBD2|once|TRBV10-1
CASSMGGRSHEQYF
TGCGCCAGCAGCATGGGCGGGAGGAGCCACGAGCAGTACTTC
>TRBJ1-4|TRBD1|NA|TRBV7-9
CASSLATGGLGKLFF
TGTGCCAGCAGCTTAGCGACAGGGGGCTTAGGAAAACTGTTTTTT
>TRBJ1-6|NA|NA|TRBV6-5
CASSYSSKLNSPLHF
TGTGCCAGCAGTTACTCCTCGAAGCTTAATTCACCCCTCCACTTT
>TRBJ2-7|NA|NA|TRBV5-4
CASSPHQRRSSYEQYF
TGTGCCAGCAGCCCCCATCAGAGGAGGAGCTCCTACGAGCAGTACTTC
>TRBJ2-2|TRBD2|NA|TRBV5-1
CASRPKLAGAVGELFF
TGCGCCAGCAGACCGAAACTAGCGGGAGCCGTCGGGGAGCTGTTTTTT
>TRBJ1-1|NA|NA|TRBV29-1
CSVLRIRGHTEAFF
TGCAGCGTTTTAAGGATCAGGGGTCACACTGAAGCTTTCTTT
>TRBJ2-3|TRBD1|NA|TRBV25-1
CASSQGVGWTDTQYF
TGTGCCAGCAGTCAGGGGGTCGGGTGGACAGATACGCAGTATTTT
>TRBJ1-2|TRBD1|few|TRBV19
CASSNPDGTARIYGYTF
TGTGCCAGTAGTAATCCAGACGGGACAGCGAGGATCTATGGCTACACCTTC
>TRBJ1-5|NA|few|TRBV7-9
CASSGENNQPQHF
TGTGCCAGCAGCGGGGAGAACAATCAGCCCCAGCATTTT
>TRBJ1-1|NA|NA|TRBV5-4
CASSLVWGGRDTEAFF
TGTGCCAGCAGCTTGGTATGGGGGGGTCGAGACACTGAAGCTTTCTTT
>TRBJ1-6|NA|NA|TRBV28
CAIFGGIGFPLHF
TGTGCCATCTTCGGGGGTATAGGTTTCCCCCTCCACTTT
>TRBJ1-2|NA|NA|TRBV28
CASSLVGREDGYTF
TGTGCCAGCAGTTTAGTGGGCAGGGAGGATGGCTACACCTTC
>TRBJ2-3|TRBD2|NA|TRBV5-4
CASSRRREGMSTDTQYF
TGTGCCAGCAGCAGAAGGCGGGAGGGGATGAGCACAGATACGCAGTATTTT
>TRBJ1-5|TRBD1|NA|TRBV5-1
CASSWGTGGHNQPQHF
TGCGCCAGCAGCTGGGGGACAGGGGGTCACAATCAGCCCCAGCATTTT
>TRBJ2-7|TRBD2|NA|TRBV27
CASSPFTSGRIYEQYF
TGTGCCAGCAGTCCCTTCACTAGCGGGAGAATCTACGAGCAGTACTTC
>TRBJ1-1|NA|NA|TRBV28
CASSPGELGTEAFF
TGTGCCAGCAGTCCAGGGGAATTAGGCACTGAAGCTTTCTTT
>TRBJ2-7|TRBD1|once|TRBV12-5
CASAMDRGHEQYF
TGTGCTAGTGCCATGGACAGGGGCCACGAGCAGTACTTC
>TRBJ2-2|NA|NA|TRBV6-5
CASSYRSGGGSGELFF
TGTGCCAGCAGTTACCGTAGCGGAGGGGGCTCCGGGGAGCTGTTTTTT
>TRBJ2-7|TRBD1|NA|TRBV7-9
CASSPYRQGNYEQYF
TGTGCCAGCAGCCCCTACCGACAGGGAAACTACGAGCAGTACTTC
>TRBJ1-4|TRBD1|few|TRBV7-2
CASSPNQGAINEKLFF
TGTGCCAGCAGCCCCAACCAGGGGGCTATAAATGAAAAACTGTTTTTT
>TRBJ2-7|TRBD2|NA|TRBV29-1
CSVHGGAYEQYF
TGCAGCGTCCATGGGGGGGCCTACGAGCAGTACTTC
>TRBJ1-5|NA|NA|TRBV6-6
CASSYPYSNQPQHF
TGTGCCAGCAGTTACCCGTATAGCAATCAGCCCCAGCATTTT
>TRBJ2-7|NA|once|TRBV6-1
CATSHTRGYEQYF
TGTGCCACCAGCCACACACGGGGCTACGAGCAGTACTTC
>TRBJ2-1|TRBD1|few|TRBV5-1
CASTRGTGGFNEQFF
TGCGCCAGCACCCGTGGGACAGGGGGTTTCAATGAGCAGTTCTTC
>TRBJ2-6|NA|NA|TRBV10-3
CAISGNPQDRGSGANVLTF
TGTGCCATCAGTGGGAACCCCCAAGACAGAGGCTCTGGGGCCAACGTCCTGACTTTC
>TRBJ2-5|NA|NA|TRBV5-1
CASSSAGYQETQYF
TGCGCCAGCAGCTCCGCGGGATACCAAGAGACCCAGTACTTC
>TRBJ1-5|NA|NA|TRBV15
CATSSTGNTPQHF
TGTGCCACCAGTTCGACGGGGAATACGCCCCAGCATTTT